This T cell receptor beta chain was sequenced during a study of beta chain features in type 1 diabetes. Study observations and caveats: A pattern of fewer insertions and more deletions at VDJ junctions was seen in type 1 diabetes patients. In all four CD4+ subsets, TCRB CDR3 length was significantly, moderately reduced in type 1 diabetes.

All of the isolated RNA was reverse transcribed, so expressed TCRB transcripts were sequenced. About 3.4 million reads per sample on average were obtained from naive, central memory and regulatory T cell samples. This table comes from immunoSEQ multiplex PCR, and its TCRdb copy is limited to in-frame clones, with some not included. This table has approximately 340,000 clones, more than 12% appearing once. Every participating donor gave one draw, a heparinised blood sample averaging about 100 mL. A note on this clone: What it binds is not known.

The sequencing input was naive CD4+ T cells from blood. This receptor was taken from a young woman in good health.

The CDR3 here is CASSGLAGTYNEQFF. The CDR3 DNA sequence: TGTGCCAGCAGCGGTCTAGCGGGAACCTACAATGAGCAGTTCTTC. The chain links TRBV9 to TRBJ2-1; TRBD2 aligns across 9 bases. V trimming: 3 bases; J trimming: 2 bases; junction bases outside the gene matches: 3. Germline-derived CDR1 and CDR2 are SGDLS and YYNGEE. The CDR3 sequence is 15 residues long.